This TCR beta chain appears in the sequencing data of a study of blood T cell repertoires in COVID-19 (dated by TCRdb to the early 2020s). Background on the whole study: The collaborator samples originated in the United States, Italy and Spain and spanned the acute and convalescent phases of COVID-19. The dataset comprised deeply sampled blood TCRbeta repertoires from subjects exposed to, actively infected with, or recovered from COVID-19. The repertoires were made available in a free public database intended to serve as a resource for research on the immune response to SARS-CoV-2. Nearly every sample came with metadata listing a de-identified subject ID, COVID-19 status, age in years and sex. The material from the prospective study consisted of cDNA or gDNA derived from T cells, B-cell-depleted T cells, or PBMCs. Samples came from the ongoing ImmuneRACE study (first 160 participants) plus 1,254 subjects from 6 global collaborators. Where available, HLA class I and class II types were obtained from metadata supplied by the sample provider rather than from assay-based typing.

Counted from cysteine to phenylalanine, this CDR3 has 15 amino acids. Solely the CDR3 DNA is kept, with 45 bases framed from the first base. V and J lose 4 bases and 1 base, and a span of 13 bases separates them. In the germline V gene, CDR1 corresponds to SNHLY and CDR2 to FYNNEI. Participants in the prospective study were aged about 18 to 95 years, lived in 20 to 25 United States geographic areas, and enrolled through a virtual design. Cohort assignment in the prospective study relied on participant-reported clinical history from a screening survey and a study questionnaire. Recovered participants in ImmuneRACE Cohort 3 were defined as having two consecutive negative NP/OP PCR tests, clearance from a healthcare professional, or resolution of symptoms. Mobile phlebotomists in the prospective study collected whole blood, serum and a nasopharyngeal or oropharyngeal swab from every participant. Participants in the prospective study had the option to provide additional blood draws and questionnaires over a 2-month period. Blood samples from the prospective study were shipped frozen or at room temperature prior to DNA extraction.

A remark on this clone: Which antigen it targets is not known. Base-call qualities are not available, and no considerably larger clone is one nucleotide away.

The immunoSEQ Assay, a bias-controlled multiplex PCR, was used to amplify TCRbeta CDR3 regions from genomic DNA. Per the original workflow: Nucleated cell counts per sample were estimated from amplification of reference gene primers within the assay. To quantify the absolute abundance of each unique TCRbeta CDR3 rearrangement, sequence reads were collapsed and filtered. For each sample, productive Simpson clonality was calculated as the square root of Simpson's diversity index over productive rearrangements. TCRdb holds this immuneACCESS table with in-frame rearrangements only. Some clones are missing; in checked studies, unresolved V genes explain under half, and the rest has no known cause. V, J and clone size are taken as reported in that table, and D and trimming were inferred from the DNA itself. The sample table shows under 200,000 clones, and about 86% are seen once. In total, the top ten clones hold under 9.5% of the sample.

Results the study describes overall, beyond this receptor: How much clinical and demographic metadata was included differed by source and by participant, and the metadata was provided uncurated.

The specimen sequenced was PBMCs or T cells enriched from blood (not recorded which). This TCR was sampled from a man between 50 and 59 years old who had recovered from COVID-19. The chain was built from TRBV2 and TRBJ1-1; the D gene cannot be named for sure. The CDR3 region has the sequence CASSVSGGENTEAFF. The base sequence is TGTGCCAGCAGTGTTAGTGGAGGAGAGAACACTGAAGCTTTCTTT.